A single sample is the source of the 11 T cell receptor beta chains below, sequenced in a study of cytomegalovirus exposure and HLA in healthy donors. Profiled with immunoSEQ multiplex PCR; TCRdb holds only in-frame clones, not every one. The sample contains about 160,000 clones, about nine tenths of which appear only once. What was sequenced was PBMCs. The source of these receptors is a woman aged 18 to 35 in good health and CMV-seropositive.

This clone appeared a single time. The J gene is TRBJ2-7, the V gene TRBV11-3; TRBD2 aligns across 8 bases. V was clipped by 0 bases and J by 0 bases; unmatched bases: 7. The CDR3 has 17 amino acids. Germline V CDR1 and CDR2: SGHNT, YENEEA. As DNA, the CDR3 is TGTGCCAGCAGCTTAGAAGTGTTAGCGGGACCCTCCTACGAGCAGTACTTC. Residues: CASSLEVLAGPSYEQYF.

The CDR3 nucleotides are TGTGCCAGCAGTGAAGCGAAGACTAGCGGGTGGGCCTTCTACGAGCAGTACTTC. Translated, it gives CASSEAKTSGWAFYEQYF. The chain uses TRBV6-1 and TRBJ2-7; 10 bases map to TRBD2. The CDR3 sequence is 18 residues long. Germline V lookup: CDR1 MNHNS, CDR2 SASEGT. The V gene end was trimmed by 0 bases and the J gene end by 3 bases; junction bases not matched to a gene: 11.

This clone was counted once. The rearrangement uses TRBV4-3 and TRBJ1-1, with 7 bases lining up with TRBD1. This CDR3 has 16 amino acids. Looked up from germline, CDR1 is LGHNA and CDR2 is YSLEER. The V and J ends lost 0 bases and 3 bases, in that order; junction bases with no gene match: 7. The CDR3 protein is CASSQELTGWYTEAFF. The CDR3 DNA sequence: TGCGCCAGCAGCCAAGAACTGACAGGGTGGTACACTGAAGCTTTCTTT.

The CDR3 loop is CASSLYLRGTYEQYF. CDR3 sequence (DNA): TGTGCCAGCAGCTTGTATCTGCGGGGGACCTACGAGCAGTACTTC. This chain uses TRBV5-6 with TRBJ2-7, with 7 bases matching TRBD2. Germline V gene data show CDR1 as SGHDT and CDR2 as YYEEEE. The CDR3 extends over 15 amino acids. Unmatched junction bases numbered 6, after V lost 1 base and J lost 2 bases.

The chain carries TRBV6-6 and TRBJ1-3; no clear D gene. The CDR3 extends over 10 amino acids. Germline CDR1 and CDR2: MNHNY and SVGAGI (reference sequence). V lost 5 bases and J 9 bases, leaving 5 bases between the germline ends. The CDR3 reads CASSTSTIYF. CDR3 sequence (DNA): TGTGCCAGCAGTACCAGCACCATATATTTT.

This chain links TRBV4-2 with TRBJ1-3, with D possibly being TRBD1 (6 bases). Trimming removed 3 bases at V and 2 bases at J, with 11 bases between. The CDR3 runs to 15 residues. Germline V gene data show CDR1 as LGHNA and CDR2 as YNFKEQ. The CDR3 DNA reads TGTGCCAGCAGCCACCAGGACAGCCCTGGAAACACCATATATTTT. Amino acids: CASSHQDSPGNTIYF.

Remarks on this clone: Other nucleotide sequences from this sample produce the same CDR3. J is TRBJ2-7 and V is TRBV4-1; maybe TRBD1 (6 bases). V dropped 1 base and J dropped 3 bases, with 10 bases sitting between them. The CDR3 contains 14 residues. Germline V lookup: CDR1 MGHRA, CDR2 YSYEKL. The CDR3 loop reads CASSQGQGSYEQYF. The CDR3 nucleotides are TGCGCCAGCAGCCAAGGTCAGGGGAGCTACGAGCAGTACTTC.

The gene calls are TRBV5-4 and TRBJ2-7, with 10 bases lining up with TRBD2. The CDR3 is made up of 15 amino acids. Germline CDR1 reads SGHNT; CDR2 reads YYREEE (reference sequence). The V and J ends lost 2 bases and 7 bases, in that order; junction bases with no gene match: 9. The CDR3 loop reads CASSFFLAGVGEQYF. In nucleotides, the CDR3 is TGTGCCAGCAGCTTTTTCCTAGCGGGAGTGGGGGAGCAGTACTTC.

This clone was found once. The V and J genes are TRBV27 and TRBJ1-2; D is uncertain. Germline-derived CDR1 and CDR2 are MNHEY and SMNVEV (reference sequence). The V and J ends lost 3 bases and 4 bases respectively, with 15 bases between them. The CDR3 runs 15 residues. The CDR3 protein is CASSLVGREAYGYTF. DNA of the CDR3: TGTGCCAGCAGTTTGGTGGGAAGGGAGGCCTATGGCTACACCTTC.

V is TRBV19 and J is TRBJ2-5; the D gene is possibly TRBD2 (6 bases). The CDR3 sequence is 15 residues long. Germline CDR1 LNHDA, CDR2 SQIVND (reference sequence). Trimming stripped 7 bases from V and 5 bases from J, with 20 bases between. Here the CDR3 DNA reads TGTGCCAGTAACACACCGGGGGACGGGAAGGAGACCCAGTACTTC. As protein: CASNTPGDGKETQYF.

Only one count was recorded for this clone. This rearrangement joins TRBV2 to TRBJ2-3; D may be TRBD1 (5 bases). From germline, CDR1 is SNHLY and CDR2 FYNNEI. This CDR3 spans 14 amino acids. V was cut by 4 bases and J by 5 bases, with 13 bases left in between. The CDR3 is CASSVQGWKDTQYF. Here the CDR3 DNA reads TGTGCCAGCAGTGTCCAGGGTTGGAAAGATACGCAGTATTTT. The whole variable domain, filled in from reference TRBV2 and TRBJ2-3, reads EPEVTQTPSHQVTQMGQEVILRCVPISNHLYFYWYRQILGQKVEFLVSFYNNEISEKSEIFDDQFSVERPDGSNFTLKIRSTKLEDSAMYFCASSVQGWKDTQYFGPGTRLTVL.